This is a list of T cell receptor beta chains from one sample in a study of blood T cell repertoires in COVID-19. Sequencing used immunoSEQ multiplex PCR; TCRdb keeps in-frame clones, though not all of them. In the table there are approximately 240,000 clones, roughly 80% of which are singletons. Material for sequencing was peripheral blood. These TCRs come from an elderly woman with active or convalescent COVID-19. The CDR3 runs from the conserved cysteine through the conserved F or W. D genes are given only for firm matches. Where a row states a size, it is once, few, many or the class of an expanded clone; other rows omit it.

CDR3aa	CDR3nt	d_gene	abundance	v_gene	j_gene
CAWSVFLGQGTEQYF	TGTGCCTGGAGTGTTTTCTTAGGACAGGGGACCGAGCAGTACTTC	TRBD1	.	TRBV30	TRBJ2-7
CATSGTSGGGYNEQFF	TGTGCCACCAGCGGGACTAGCGGGGGGGGTTACAATGAGCAGTTCTTC	TRBD2	.	TRBV24-1	TRBJ2-1
CASDARPGANVLTF	TGTGCCAGCGATGCCAGGCCTGGGGCCAACGTCCTGACTTTC	.	.	TRBV19	TRBJ2-6
CASSSPPGTALTDTQYF	TGTGCCAGTAGTTCGCCCCCCGGGACAGCCCTCACAGATACGCAGTATTTT	TRBD1	.	TRBV19	TRBJ2-3
CASSPDRVSEAFF	TGTGCCAGCTCACCGGACAGGGTTTCTGAAGCTTTCTTT	TRBD1	.	TRBV18	TRBJ1-1
CASNKGQGSGELFF	TGCGCCAGCAACAAAGGGCAGGGTTCCGGGGAGCTGTTTTTT	.	.	TRBV5-1	TRBJ2-2
CASSWGHATGELFF	TGTGCCAGCAGTTGGGGCCATGCCACCGGGGAGCTGTTTTTT	.	once	TRBV28	TRBJ2-2
CASSLSASRQSRGYGYTF	TGTGCCAGCAGTTTATCCGCCAGTCGACAATCTAGGGGCTATGGCTACACCTTC	.	.	TRBV27	TRBJ1-2
CASSLQGHTEAFF	TGCGCCAGCAGCCTACAGGGACACACTGAAGCTTTCTTT	.	.	TRBV5-1	TRBJ1-1
CASSFGGTNYGYTF	TGTGCCAGCAGCTTCGGCGGGACTAACTATGGCTACACCTTC	.	.	TRBV11-1	TRBJ1-2
CASTDRTGTTEAFF	TGTGCCAGCACCGACAGAACAGGGACCACTGAAGCTTTCTTT	.	.	TRBV25-1	TRBJ1-1
CASSQDGGLTMTQYF	TGTGCCAGCAGCCAAGATGGTGGACTAACAATGACCCAGTACTTC	.	once	TRBV3-1/TRBV3-2	TRBJ2-5
CASSLALRDSKYF	TGTGCCAGCAGCTTAGCTCTCCGGGACTCAAAGTACTTC	.	.	TRBV11-1	TRBJ2-4
CASSLGQGVITDTQYF	TGCGCCAGCAGCTTGGGACAGGGGGTAATCACAGATACGCAGTATTTT	TRBD1	.	TRBV5-1	TRBJ2-3
CAGHRFRSGNTIYF	TGTGCCGGCCACAGGTTCCGCTCTGGAAACACCATATATTTT	.	.	TRBV19	TRBJ1-3
CASSHGQGLSYEQYF	TGTGCCAGCAGCCACGGACAGGGCCTTTCTTACGAGCAGTACTTC	TRBD1	.	TRBV3-1/TRBV3-2	TRBJ2-7
CATSGGPAGQDKQFF	TGTGCCACCAGTGGAGGGCCCGCGGGTCAGGATAAGCAGTTCTTC	.	.	TRBV24-1	TRBJ2-1
CSGGTVNTGELFF	TGCAGCGGGGGTACGGTGAACACCGGGGAGCTGTTTTTT	.	.	TRBV29-1	TRBJ2-2
CASSEGTFWAVSYEQYF	TGTGCCAGCAGTGAAGGAACATTCTGGGCAGTCTCCTACGAGCAGTACTTC	.	.	TRBV6-1	TRBJ2-7
CASRPNQGEQYF	TGTGCCAGCAGGCCAAATCAGGGGGAGCAGTACTTC	.	.	TRBV7-9	TRBJ2-7
CATSRPTGTGAYTF	TGTGCCACCAGCAGACCTACCGGGACAGGGGCATACACCTTC	TRBD1	once	TRBV15	TRBJ1-2
CASSGGEAEAFF	TGTGCCAGTAGTGGGGGCGAAGCTGAAGCTTTCTTT	.	.	TRBV19	TRBJ1-1
CASSWTSGRQNIQYF	TGTGCCAGCAGTTGGACTAGCGGGAGGCAAAACATTCAGTACTTC	TRBD2	.	TRBV2	TRBJ2-4
CASSLSTARGGTQYF	TGTGCCAGCAGTTTATCCACAGCGCGGGGCGGGACCCAGTACTTC	.	.	TRBV27	TRBJ2-5
CASKVGGYGEKLFF	TGTGCCAGCAAGGTGGGCGGGTATGGTGAAAAACTGTTTTTT	.	.	TRBV28	TRBJ1-4
CASSLDPGAMNTEAFF	TGTGCCAGCAGCTTGGATCCAGGCGCTATGAACACTGAAGCTTTCTTT	.	.	TRBV5-4	TRBJ1-1
CASSPSGIQPQHF	TGTGCCAGCAGTCCTTCGGGGATTCAGCCCCAGCATTTT	.	.	TRBV12-3/TRBV12-4	TRBJ1-5
CASSLGGVDSEQYF	TGTGCCAGCAGCTTAGGGGGGGTCGATAGCGAGCAGTACTTC	.	.	TRBV7-9	TRBJ2-7
CASRKGLAGAQETQYF	TGTGCCAGCAGGAAGGGACTAGCGGGAGCACAAGAGACCCAGTACTTC	TRBD2	.	TRBV28	TRBJ2-5
CASSDLFNEQFF	TGTGCCAGCAGTGACCTATTCAATGAGCAGTTCTTC	.	few	TRBV6-4	TRBJ2-1
CASSEGLRGNQPQHF	TGTGCCAGCAGTGAGGGGTTGAGGGGCAATCAGCCCCAGCATTTT	.	.	TRBV6-1	TRBJ1-5
CASSSPRDRGPNLRDEQFF	TGTGCCAGCAGCTCCCCGCGGGACAGGGGGCCCAATCTAAGGGATGAGCAGTTCTTC	TRBD1	.	TRBV7-9	TRBJ2-1
CASSPLEGAAYEQYF	TGTGCCAGCAGTCCCCTGGAGGGAGCGGCCTACGAGCAGTACTTC	.	.	TRBV6-5	TRBJ2-7
CASSERGPPGSPLHF	TGTGCCAGCAGTGAAAGGGGTCCCCCGGGTTCACCCCTCCACTTT	.	.	TRBV2	TRBJ1-6
CASTPTGGGVATNEKLFF	TGCGCCAGCACCCCGACAGGGGGCGGAGTAGCAACTAATGAAAAACTGTTTTTT	TRBD1	.	TRBV5-1	TRBJ1-4
CASSLSGYSYEQYF	TGTGCCAGCAGTTTATCCGGGTACTCCTACGAGCAGTACTTC	.	.	TRBV27	TRBJ2-7
CASSWTSGGADTQYF	TGTGCCAGCAGCTGGACTAGCGGGGGGGCAGATACGCAGTATTTT	TRBD2	.	TRBV5-4	TRBJ2-3
CASSLGGTYEQYF	TGTGCCAGCAGCTTAGGCGGAACCTACGAGCAGTACTTC	.	.	TRBV11-3	TRBJ2-7
CASSLGLARGTSTHSYEQYF	TGTGCTAGCAGCTTAGGACTAGCGCGCGGAACCTCGACCCACTCCTACGAGCAGTACTTC	TRBD2	.	TRBV7-7	TRBJ2-7
CASSRGQDERGPQHF	TGTGCCAGCAGCCGGGGACAGGACGAACGAGGGCCCCAGCATTTT	TRBD1	.	TRBV7-9	TRBJ1-5
CASSDRTNEKLFF	TGTGCCAGCAGTGACAGGACTAATGAAAAACTGTTTTTT	.	.	TRBV2	TRBJ1-4
CASSDRTGLNTEAFF	TGCGCCAGCAGTGACCGGACAGGCCTGAACACTGAAGCTTTCTTT	TRBD1	.	TRBV10-2	TRBJ1-1
CASSYSTTQPQHF	TGTGCCAGCAGTTACTCTACTACCCAGCCCCAGCATTTT	.	.	TRBV6-6	TRBJ1-5
CASSRVGSGELFF	TGTGCCAGCAGTCGGGTGGGTTCCGGGGAGCTGTTTTTT	.	.	TRBV2	TRBJ2-2
CASNFRDSQETQYF	TGTGCCAGCAATTTCCGGGACAGCCAAGAGACCCAGTACTTC	TRBD1	.	TRBV19	TRBJ2-5
CASSQAGNTEAFF	TGTGCCAGCTCACAAGCAGGGAACACTGAAGCTTTCTTT	.	.	TRBV18	TRBJ1-1
CASIGDRGGNTIYF	TGTGCCAGCATAGGGGACAGGGGTGGAAACACCATATATTTT	TRBD1	.	TRBV28	TRBJ1-3
CASSGSGGDAGELFF	TGTGCCAGCAGTGGGTCGGGCGGGGACGCCGGGGAGCTGTTTTTT	.	.	TRBV2	TRBJ2-2